This passage covers 3 T cell receptor beta chains from one sample sequenced in a study of T cell repertoires in cytomegalovirus infection. TCRdb reprocessed the reads with MiXCR, giving one entry per CDR3 protein. The sample consists of roughly 570,000 distinct CDR3 sequences, roughly 42% of them appearing once. No antigens are known for them. The sequenced sample was cultured PBMCs, obtained from culture after CMV antigen stimulation. These receptors all stem from a human donor in good health (CMV status not recorded). Some clones in this sample may be carry-over from other donors' samples.

This chain uses TRBV20-1 with TRBJ1-6, with TRBD1 matching 7 bases. J was trimmed by 8 bases and V by 3 bases; bases with no gene match: 10. CDR3 length: 15 amino acids. Germline values: CDR1 DFQATT, CDR2 SNEGSKA (reference sequence). The CDR3 here is CSASRVVQGYSPLHF. In DNA form, the CDR3 reads TGCAGTGCTAGTCGAGTGGTACAGGGGTATTCACCCCTCCACTTT.

This clonotype was observed a handful of times. This sequence joins TRBV7-2 and TRBJ2-5, with 14 bases aligning to TRBD2. J lost 5 bases, V lost 0 bases, and 11 bases had no gene match. This CDR3 is 19 amino acids long. Per the germline V gene, CDR1 is SGHTA and CDR2 is FQGNSA. CDR3 nucleotides: TGTGCCAGCAGCTTAGCCGGACTAGCGGGAGGCGGGGTGAGGGAGACCCAGTACTTC. It encodes CASSLAGLAGGGVRETQYF.

The V call is TRBV29-1, the J call TRBJ2-5; D possibly uses TRBD1 or TRBD2 (6 bases each). Trimming removed 5 bases at V and 4 bases at J, with 23 bases between. The CDR3 sequence is 16 residues long. Germline V gives CDR1 SQVTM, CDR2 ANQGSEA. CDR3 coding DNA: TGCAGCGTTTGCCCGGTGGGGCAGGGGAGGAGAGAGACCCAGTACTTC. Protein: CSVCPVGQGRRETQYF.